This TCR beta chain emerged from a study of breast tumors, draining lymph nodes, adjacent tissues. Whole-study findings and limits: Tumor repertoires ranked between lymph nodes and nontumor tissue in diversity, with V and J gene preferences. The data were judged consistent with most tumor T cells coming from lymph node and expanding in tumor.

TCRdb ran MiXCR on the multiplex PCR reads and lists one entry per CDR3 protein. The data show some 120,000 distinct CDR3 sequences, around 20% seen once. As for this clonotype: Antigen specificity is unknown.

Axillary draining lymph nodes of breast cancer patients supplied the node samples. The V end lost 2 bases, the J end lost 0 bases, and 8 bases lay between the germline ends. This CDR3 is 15 amino acids long. Germline V gives CDR1 SGHTA, CDR2 FQGNSA. Sequencing used axillary lymph node tissue. This clonotype was sampled from a female donor with breast cancer. Some clones in this sample may be carry-over from other donors' samples. The rearrangement uses TRBV7-2 and TRBJ1-5; weak D call: TRBD1 (6 bases). Written as DNA, the CDR3 is TGTGCCAGCAGCTTAACAGGGAGTAGCAATCAGCCCCAGCATTTT. It encodes CASSLTGSSNQPQHF.